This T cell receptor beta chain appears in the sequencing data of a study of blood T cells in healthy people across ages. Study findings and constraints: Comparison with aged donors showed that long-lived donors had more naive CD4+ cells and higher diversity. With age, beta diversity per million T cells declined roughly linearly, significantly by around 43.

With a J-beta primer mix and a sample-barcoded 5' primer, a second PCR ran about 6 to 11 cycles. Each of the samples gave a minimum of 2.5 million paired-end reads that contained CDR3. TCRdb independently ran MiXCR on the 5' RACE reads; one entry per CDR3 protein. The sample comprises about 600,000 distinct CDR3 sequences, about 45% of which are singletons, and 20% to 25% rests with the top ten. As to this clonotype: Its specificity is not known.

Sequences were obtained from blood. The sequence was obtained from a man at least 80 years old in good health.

CDR3: CASSQEWGAGTDTQYF. The DNA for the CDR3 is TGCGCCAGCAGCCAAGAATGGGGGGCCGGCACAGATACGCAGTATTTT. The rearrangement links TRBV4-3 to TRBJ2-3; D is perhaps TRBD1 or TRBD2 (6 bases each). CDR1 is LGHNA, CDR2 YSLEER, per germline. Trimming cost V 0 bases and J 1 base, with 11 bases left between them. The CDR3 loop spans 16 amino acids.